The clone carrying this T cell receptor beta chain was detected ten times or more. As to time point: persistent/refractory GD, antithyroid drugs over 5 years with positive TRAb. The TCR library was made from RNA extracted from PBMCs. Building the TCR beta libraries relied on iRepertoire HTBI primers, and CDR3 regions underwent Arm-PCR. TCRdb recomputed calls from the multiplex PCR reads with MiXCR, one row per CDR3 protein. This sample has 400,000 to 500,000 distinct CDR3 sequences, with around a fifth found just once. This entry comes from a study of regulatory T cells in long-lasting Graves disease. Across the study: Over 5 years of antithyroid drugs plus positive TSH receptor antibodies defined persistent Graves' disease.

Germline V gene data show CDR1 as MNHEY and CDR2 as SVGEGT. The CDR3 totals 14 residues. Trimming removed 1 base from V and 2 bases from J, with 3 bases in between. The chain joins TRBV6-2 or TRBV6-3 to TRBJ2-6; D not certain. The sequenced sample was peripheral blood mononuclear cells (PBMCs), obtained when the disease was refractory, from a patient treated with antithyroid drugs. This TCR was sampled from a female donor with Graves disease. In DNA form, the CDR3 reads TGTGCCAGCAGTTACTTCGCTGGGGCCAACGTCCTGACTTTC. Amino acid sequence: CASSYFAGANVLTF.